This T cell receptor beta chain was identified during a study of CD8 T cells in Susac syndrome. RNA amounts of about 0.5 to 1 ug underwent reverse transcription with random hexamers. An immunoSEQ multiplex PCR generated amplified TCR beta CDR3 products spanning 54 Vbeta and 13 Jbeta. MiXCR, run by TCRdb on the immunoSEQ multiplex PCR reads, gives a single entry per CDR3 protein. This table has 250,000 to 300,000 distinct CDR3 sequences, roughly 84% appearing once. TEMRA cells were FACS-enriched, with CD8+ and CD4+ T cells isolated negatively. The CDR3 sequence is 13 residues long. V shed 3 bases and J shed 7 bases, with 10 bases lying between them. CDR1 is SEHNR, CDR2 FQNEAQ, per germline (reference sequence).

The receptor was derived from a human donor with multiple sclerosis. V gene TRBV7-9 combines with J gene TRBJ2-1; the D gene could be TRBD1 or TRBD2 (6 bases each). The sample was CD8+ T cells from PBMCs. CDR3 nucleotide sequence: TGTGCCAGCAGCTTCGTAGGGGGGAATGAGCAGTTCTTC. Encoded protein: CASSFVGGNEQFF.